These T cell receptor beta chains were read from a single sample in a study of blood T cells in healthy people across ages. Each CDR3 protein is one row after TCRdb ran MiXCR on the 5' RACE reads. The sample shows 800,000 to 950,000 distinct CDR3 sequences, about 29% of them seen only once. These data were likewise used in another study, on T cells of mothers and their children.

Source material: blood. All receptors come from a woman in her 40s in good health. CDR3s include the opening cysteine and the closing phenylalanine or tryptophan. Each record gives: D gene, J gene, CDR3 length, clone size, V gene, CDR3 DNA, CDR3 protein. A D gene is named only where the DNA matches it firmly. Rows give clone size only sometimes, using once, few, many, or a class for an expanded clone.

>TRBD2|TRBJ2-5|14|few|TRBV29-1
TGCAGCGCTGTCGGGGGGGCGGTCGAAGAGACCCAGTACTTC
CSAVGGAVEETQYF
>-|TRBJ2-5|12|few|TRBV2
TGTGCCAGCAGTGAGGGGTGGGAGACCCAGTACTTC
CASSEGWETQYF
>TRBD2|TRBJ2-7|14|-|TRBV27
TGTGCCAGCAGGACACTAGCGGGGGGGACCGAGCAGTACTTC
CASRTLAGGTEQYF
>TRBD1|TRBJ2-7|19|few|TRBV4-3
TGCGCCAGCAGCCCAACCATGTTTTTGGACAGGGGGGCGCTGAACGAGCAGTACTTC
CASSPTMFLDRGALNEQYF
>-|TRBJ2-7|14|once|TRBV14
TGTGCCAGCTCTTGGACCCTGAGCTCCTACGAGCAGTACTTC
CASSWTLSSYEQYF
>-|TRBJ2-1|14|-|TRBV9
TGTGCCAGCAGCTCGGGACCGCCTCGCGATGAGCAGTTCTTC
CASSSGPPRDEQFF
>-|TRBJ1-2|12|few|TRBV20-1
TGCAGTGCTAGTGCCAGGGGCTATGGCTACACCTTC
CSASARGYGYTF
>TRBD2|TRBJ2-3|17|-|TRBV9
TGTGCCAGCAGCGTAGGGGCTAGCGGGGCGGGCACAGATACGCAGTATTTT
CASSVGASGAGTDTQYF
>-|TRBJ2-7|14|-|TRBV12-3/TRBV12-4
TGTGCCAGTAGTCCAACAGGGATCTCCTACGGGCAGTACTTC
CASSPTGISYGQYF
>TRBD2|TRBJ2-2|15|many|TRBV6-4
TGTGCCAGCAGTGACTCGGGACTAGCCACCGGGGAGCTGTTTTTT
CASSDSGLATGELFF
>TRBD1|TRBJ2-7|13|-|TRBV29-1
TGCAGCGTTAAACAGGGGAACTCCTACGAGCAGTACTTC
CSVKQGNSYEQYF
>TRBD1|TRBJ2-3|15|once|TRBV7-2
TGTGCCAGCAGCTTAACCGACAGGGCGGCAGATACGCAGTATTTT
CASSLTDRAADTQYF
>-|TRBJ2-3|17|many|TRBV9
TGTGCCAGCAGCGTAGGTGGGCGGGGTCCCCCCACAGATACGCAGTATTTT
CASSVGGRGPPTDTQYF
>TRBD1|TRBJ2-4|14|few|TRBV20-1
TGCAGTACTAGCGACAGGGGGTCGAAAAACATGCAGTACTTC
CSTSDRGSKNMQYF
>-|TRBJ2-7|14|few|TRBV7-2
TGTGCCAGCAGCTTAGAGGCCTTGCGCTACGAGCAGTACTTC
CASSLEALRYEQYF
>TRBD2|TRBJ2-5|15|few|TRBV29-1
TGCAGCGTTGAAGTGGCGGGGGGCGAGAAAGGGACCCAGTACTTC
CSVEVAGGEKGTQYF
>-|TRBJ1-2|14|many|TRBV20-1
TGCAGTGCTATTCTCCCTGAAGCTAACTATGGCTACACCTTC
CSAILPEANYGYTF
>TRBD1|TRBJ2-3|15|few|TRBV12-3/TRBV12-4
TGTGCCAGCAGTCTGGCTGGGACAGGGGGATCCTCGCAGTATTTT
CASSLAGTGGSSQYF
>TRBD2|TRBJ2-7|16|-|TRBV5-1
TGCGCCAGCAGCTTGGAAGGACTAGCCGCGAGAGGCGAGCAGTACTTC
CASSLEGLAARGEQYF
>-|TRBJ2-5|15|-|TRBV4-3
TGCGCCAGCAGCCAAGATAGGGGGGGACCGGAGACCCAGTACTTC
CASSQDRGGPETQYF
>-|TRBJ2-1|15|many|TRBV5-1
TGCGCCAGCAGCTGGGACGCCCGCTCCTACAATGAGCAGTTCTTC
CASSWDARSYNEQFF
>TRBD1|TRBJ2-3|13|few|TRBV29-1
TGCAGCGTGGAGACAGGGCGCACAGATACGCAGTATTTT
CSVETGRTDTQYF
>TRBD1|TRBJ1-4|19|few|TRBV20-1
TGCAGTGCTAGAGATTGGGAGGGGGCCGGACGGAGAGTTAATGAAAAACTGTTTTTT
CSARDWEGAGRRVNEKLFF
>-|TRBJ1-4|14|-|TRBV20-1
TGCAGTGCTAGAGATGAGCGACTGCTTGAAAAACTGTTTTTT
CSARDERLLEKLFF
>-|TRBJ2-5|14|few|TRBV5-1
TGCGCCAGCAGCGCGGACAGAACGCAAGAGACCCAGTACTTC
CASSADRTQETQYF
>-|TRBJ2-2|16|-|TRBV9
TGTGCCAGCAGCGCAGTGCGGGCCTCGAACACCGGGGAGCTGTTTTTT
CASSAVRASNTGELFF
>-|TRBJ2-3|14|many|TRBV20-1
TGCAGTGCTAGATGGGGGGGCTCAACAGATACGCAGTATTTT
CSARWGGSTDTQYF
>TRBD1|TRBJ2-7|13|many|TRBV2
TGTGCCACCAAAGCACAGGGGTTCTACGAGCAGTACTTC
CATKAQGFYEQYF
>-|TRBJ2-3|15|-|TRBV7-9
TGTGCCAGCAGCTTAGTGCGGGGGCTGGAAGATACGCAGTATTTT
CASSLVRGLEDTQYF
>-|TRBJ1-1|15|few|TRBV6-6
TGTGCCAGCAGTTACGGACTTGGGAAGAACACTGAAGCTTTCTTT
CASSYGLGKNTEAFF
>-|TRBJ2-7|15|many|TRBV5-4
TGTGCCAGCAGCTTGGCCGTTTCGGGGTATGGCGAGCAGTACTTC
CASSLAVSGYGEQYF
>TRBD1|TRBJ1-5|13|-|TRBV27
TGTGCCAGCAGTTTAAGCAGACAGGGGACTTGGCATTTT
CASSLSRQGTWHF
>TRBD1|TRBJ2-3|18|-|TRBV7-9
TGTGCCAGCAGCCCGAGGGGGACAGGGGGCTCTAGCACAGATACGCAGTATTTT
CASSPRGTGGSSTDTQYF
>-|TRBJ2-7|15|many|TRBV4-1
TGCGCCAGCAGCCAAAGCGGCGGGGCCCCCTACGAGCAGTACTTC
CASSQSGGAPYEQYF
>-|TRBJ1-1|16|many|TRBV4-3
TGCGCCAGCAGCCAAGAGGGAGCCAGGGTTTCCACTGAAGCTTTCTTT
CASSQEGARVSTEAFF
>-|TRBJ1-6|15|-|TRBV6-5
TGTGCCAGCAGGAAAGTGAGCTCCTATAATTCACCCCTCCACTTT
CASRKVSSYNSPLHF
>-|TRBJ1-2|15|-|TRBV4-3
TGCGCCAGCAGCCAAGATCTTCGAGGGAACTATGGCTACACCTTC
CASSQDLRGNYGYTF
>TRBD1|TRBJ2-7|13|many|TRBV19
TGTGCCAGTGGACCGGGACAGAACTACGAGCAGTACTTC
CASGPGQNYEQYF
>TRBD2|TRBJ2-7|15|-|TRBV3-1
TGTGCCAGCAGCCAAGTTAGCGGGGGTTACTACGAGCAGTACTTC
CASSQVSGGYYEQYF
>TRBD1|TRBJ2-6|16|-|TRBV20-1
TGCAGTGCTAGAGGCGGGACAGGGATGGGGGCCAACGTCCGGACTTTC
CSARGGTGMGANVRTF
>TRBD1|TRBJ2-1|15|-|TRBV3-1
TGTGCCAGCAGCCAAGTTCACAGGGGGTCGGGTGAGCAGTTCTTC
CASSQVHRGSGEQFF
>TRBD2|TRBJ2-1|17|-|TRBV7-9
TGTGCCAGCAGCTTAGGGTCAGGACTAGACCCCTACAATGAGCAGTTCTTC
CASSLGSGLDPYNEQFF
>TRBD1|TRBJ1-5|15|-|TRBV12-3/TRBV12-4
TGTGCCAGCAGTCGACAGGGAAGCAGCAATCAGCCCCAGCATTTT
CASSRQGSSNQPQHF
>TRBD1|TRBJ2-5|15|-|TRBV9
TGTGCCAGCAGCAATGGACAGGGCCCTGGGGAGACCCAGTACTTC
CASSNGQGPGETQYF
>-|TRBJ2-5|16|-|TRBV6-4
TGTGCCAGCAGTGACAGCGCCCAGCGGAACCAAGAGACCCAGTACTTC
CASSDSAQRNQETQYF
>-|TRBJ2-1|13|few|TRBV10-3
TGTGCCATCGGGGTAGCGGTCGACAATGAGCAGTTCTTC
CAIGVAVDNEQFF
>-|TRBJ1-2|13|-|TRBV12-3/TRBV12-4
TGTGCCAGCAGTGATGGGCAGACCTGTGGCTACACCTTC
CASSDGQTCGYTF
>TRBD2|TRBJ2-7|15|-|TRBV20-1
TGCAGTGCTAGGGGTCGACTAGCGAGCTCCTACGAGCAGTACTTC
CSARGRLASSYEQYF
>TRBD1|TRBJ1-5|21|-|TRBV12-3/TRBV12-4
TGTGCCAGCAGTTTCGTTTTAGGGGACAGGGAGAATTTCGGTAGCAATCAGCCCCAGCATTTT
CASSFVLGDRENFGSNQPQHF
>TRBD2|TRBJ2-1|13|many|TRBV6-1
TGTGCCAGCGCACGACTAGCGGAGAATGAGCAGTTCTTC
CASARLAENEQFF
>TRBD1|TRBJ2-7|16|many|TRBV6-1
TGTGCCAGCAGTGGCGGACAGGGTCTACGTGCCTACGAGCAGTACTTC
CASSGGQGLRAYEQYF
>-|TRBJ1-5|16|many|TRBV5-1
TGCGCCAGCAGCTTGGCCCCATTGCGGTTCAATCAGCCCCAGCATTTT
CASSLAPLRFNQPQHF
>-|TRBJ1-2|13|-|TRBV3-1
TGTGCCAGCAGCCAAGAACGGGCAGGAGGCTACACCTTC
CASSQERAGGYTF
>-|TRBJ2-7|13|-|TRBV12-3/TRBV12-4
TGTGCCAGCAGTTTAAACTGGGCCTACGAGCGGTACTTC
CASSLNWAYERYF
>-|TRBJ1-5|14|few|TRBV10-3
TGTGCCATCAGTCCAGTGGGTACCGATCAGCCCCAGCATTTT
CAISPVGTDQPQHF
>-|TRBJ2-3|13|few|TRBV5-1
TGCGCCAGCAGCTCCCCCTCCACAAGTACGCAGTATTTT
CASSSPSTSTQYF
>-|TRBJ2-7|16|many|TRBV20-1
TGCAGTGCTAGAGATCCATGGAGAAACAGCTTCTACGAGCAGTACTTC
CSARDPWRNSFYEQYF
>-|TRBJ2-5|15|-|TRBV6-6
TGTGCCAGCAGTTACCCCCCGGGGGCCCAAGAGACCCAGTACTTC
CASSYPPGAQETQYF
>TRBD1|TRBJ1-6|15|few|TRBV9
TGTGCCAGCAGCGTAGTATGGGACAGGGATTCACCCCTCCACTTT
CASSVVWDRDSPLHF
>-|TRBJ2-5|12|-|TRBV28
TGTGCCAGCAGTGACAGGCAAGAGACCCAGTACTTC
CASSDRQETQYF